Listed below are T cell receptor beta chains from one sample, sequenced in a study of cytomegalovirus exposure and HLA in healthy donors. Sequenced by immunoSEQ multiplex PCR; TCRdb stores in-frame clones only, minus some. The sample comprises some 200,000 clones, over 65% of which are singletons, and roughly a sixth rests with the top ten. The specimen sequenced was PBMCs. These receptors originate from a man between 40 and 49 years old in good health and CMV-seronegative. Each CDR3 is given with its conserved first and last residue. Each record gives: D gene, clone size, J gene, V gene, CDR3 DNA, CDR3 protein. The D gene is left open where the match is weak. A clone size is listed for some rows: how often the clone was seen (once, few, many), or a class if it is expanded.

D: -
size: -
J: TRBJ1-1
V: TRBV19
DNA: TGTGCCAGTAGTATCTCGAACACTGAAGCTTTCTTT
CDR3: CASSISNTEAFF

D: -
size: -
J: TRBJ1-4
V: TRBV27
DNA: TGTGCCAGCAGACTTAGAGGATTTGGAAAGACGAATGAAAAACTGTTTTTT
CDR3: CASRLRGFGKTNEKLFF

D: -
size: -
J: TRBJ2-1
V: TRBV5-4
DNA: TGTGCCAGCAGCTTGGCCCAGGGGAATGAGCAGTTCTTC
CDR3: CASSLAQGNEQFF

D: TRBD1
size: -
J: TRBJ1-2
V: TRBV7-9
DNA: TGTGCCAGCAGCTCGGGACAGGGGCCTGGCTACACCTTC
CDR3: CASSSGQGPGYTF

D: -
size: -
J: TRBJ1-4
V: TRBV5-8
DNA: TGTGCCAGCAGCTTGGGGGGCAGCCCCAATGAAAAACTGTTTTTT
CDR3: CASSLGGSPNEKLFF

D: -
size: -
J: TRBJ1-1
V: TRBV4-3
DNA: TGCGCCAGCAGCCAAGCTAGGAGTTTAAACACTGAAGCTTTCTTT
CDR3: CASSQARSLNTEAFF

D: TRBD2
size: -
J: TRBJ2-1
V: TRBV28
DNA: TGTGCCAGCGGGACTAGCGGATACAATGAGCAGTTCTTC
CDR3: CASGTSGYNEQFF

D: -
size: -
J: TRBJ2-1
V: TRBV7-6
DNA: TGTGCCAGCAGCTTACTCGGTGACAATGAGCAGTTCTTC
CDR3: CASSLLGDNEQFF

D: -
size: once
J: TRBJ2-3
V: TRBV29-1
DNA: TGCAGCGTCCCCAAGCCAGATACGCAGTATTTT
CDR3: CSVPKPDTQYF

D: TRBD2
size: -
J: TRBJ2-3
V: TRBV11-2
DNA: TGTGCCAGCAGCTTAGGGTGGAAAGCGGGAGGGCAGACAGATACGCAGTATTTT
CDR3: CASSLGWKAGGQTDTQYF

D: TRBD1
size: -
J: TRBJ2-7
V: TRBV28
DNA: TGTGCCAGCAGTCCCCCAGGGGGCATACGCTACGAGCAGTACTTC
CDR3: CASSPPGGIRYEQYF

D: -
size: -
J: TRBJ2-7
V: TRBV29-1
DNA: TGCAGCGTTGGTCCTACCTACGAGCAGTACTTC
CDR3: CSVGPTYEQYF